This T cell receptor beta chain was sequenced for a study of T cell changes during pregnancy in multiple sclerosis. The protocol was immunoSEQ multiplex PCR, while the TCRdb copy is restricted to in-frame clones and leaves out a portion. This sample has 28,000 or so clones, with 85% to 90% found just once. The TCR was taken from a female donor with multiple sclerosis, enrolled in a pregnancy study. This specimen consisted of CD8+ T cells from peripheral blood mononuclear cells, obtained in the second trimester of pregnancy.

CDR3 amino acids: CASSPWRQGDHGYTF. CDR3 in DNA: TGCGCCAGCAGCCCCTGGCGCCAGGGGGATCATGGCTACACCTTC. V usage is TRBV4-1 and J usage is TRBJ1-2; 7 bases are shared with TRBD1. With 4 bases clipped from V and 6 bases from J, the junction kept 11 bases outside the gene matches. CDR3 length: 15 residues. CDR1 is MGHRA, CDR2 YSYEKL, per germline.